Listed here are 18 T cell receptor beta chains from one sample, sequenced in a study of blood T cell repertoires in COVID-19. Produced via immunoSEQ multiplex PCR; TCRdb's table is partial and in-frame only. The sample yields 200,000 to 250,000 clones, about 80% seen once. Sequences were obtained from peripheral blood. Receptors were obtained from a man aged 30 to 39 who had recovered from COVID-19.

This chain uses TRBV11-2 with TRBJ2-4; D perhaps matches TRBD2 (5 bases). This CDR3 has 14 amino acids. The V end was cut by 4 bases, the J end by 1 base, with 8 bases between. In germline, CDR1 is SGHAT, CDR2 FQNNGV. The DNA of the CDR3 is TGTGCCAGCAGCTCTTCGGGGGCCAAAAACATTCAGTACTTC. Its protein is CASSSSGAKNIQYF.

The CDR3 reads CASSLGEPGTGDAFF. The CDR3 DNA follows: TGTGCCAGCAGCTTAGGAGAACCCGGGACAGGGGACGCTTTCTTT. This chain connects TRBV7-8 to TRBJ1-1, with 10 bases lining up with TRBD1. Germline V gives CDR1 SGHVS, CDR2 FQNEAQ. CDR3 length equals 15 residues. V was clipped by 1 base and J by 11 bases; unmatched bases: 10.

The CDR3 loop is CASSLAAENEQFF. The CDR3 nucleotides are TGTGCCAGCAGCTTAGCGGCGGAGAATGAGCAGTTCTTC. V usage is TRBV7-8 and J usage is TRBJ2-1; D is unclear. V lost 0 bases, J lost 7 bases, and 7 bases lay in between. The CDR3 spans 13 residues. From germline, CDR1 is SGHVS and CDR2 FQNEAQ.

The V gene is TRBV19, the J gene TRBJ2-1, with 8 nucleotides matching TRBD1. V was pared by 5 bases and J by 0 bases, with 0 bases of the junction left unmatched. The germline V gene encodes CDR1 LNHDA and CDR2 SQIVND (reference sequence). The CDR3 spans 14 residues. The CDR3 spells CASSGTGSYNEQFF. The DNA for the CDR3 is TGTGCCAGTAGTGGGACAGGCTCCTACAATGAGCAGTTCTTC.

The V gene is TRBV19, the J gene TRBJ1-2; TRBD1 matches 7 bases. The CDR3 contains 13 residues. With 3 bases clipped from V and 3 bases from J, the junction kept 1 base outside the gene matches. Germline assignment: CDR1 LNHDA and CDR2 SQIVND (reference sequence). For the CDR3, the DNA is TGTGCCAGTAGTATCGGACAGGACTATGGCTACACCTTC. Protein sequence: CASSIGQDYGYTF.

This clone was observed a single time. The V and J genes are TRBV5-5 and TRBJ1-4, with 7 positions matching TRBD1. The junction had 6 bases not matched to a gene; V was cut back by 5 bases and J by 8 bases. The germline gives CDR1 SGHKS, CDR2 YYEKEE (reference sequence). The CDR3 extends over 13 amino acids. Written as DNA, the CDR3 is TGTGCCAGCAGTTTCGACAGGGAGGAAAAACTGTTTTTT. Its translation: CASSFDREEKLFF.

This rearrangement joins TRBV6-5 to TRBJ2-7; tentatively, D is TRBD1 (6 bases). CDR1 and CDR2 (germline): MNHEY, SVGAGI. The length of the CDR3 is 14 residues. The germline V and J ends were trimmed by 8 bases and 2 bases, with 16 bases remaining between them. CDR3 loop: CASLRDTGPYEQYF. The CDR3 bases are TGTGCCAGCCTCCGGGACACGGGCCCCTACGAGCAGTACTTC.

In DNA, the CDR3 is TGCGCCAGCAGGATAAGGACTAGCGGGGGCACCGGGGAGCTGTTTTTT. Amino acid sequence: CASRIRTSGGTGELFF. This chain connects TRBV10-1 to TRBJ2-2; 13 nucleotides line up with TRBD2. The junction had 5 bases not matched to a gene; V was cut back by 6 bases and J by 4 bases. CDR3 size: 16 residues. Germline assignment: CDR1 WNHNN and CDR2 SYGVQD (reference sequence).

This clone was found once. The gene calls are TRBV19 and TRBJ2-1, with 12 bases lining up with TRBD1. The trim removed 3 bases at V and 8 bases at J, leaving 2 bases unmatched. From germline, CDR1 is LNHDA and CDR2 SQIVND (reference sequence). This CDR3 contains 14 residues. CDR3 amino acids: CASSIGTGGDEQFF. In DNA, the CDR3 is TGTGCCAGTAGTATCGGGACAGGGGGCGATGAGCAGTTCTTC.

The sample holds one count of this clone. The chain combines TRBV19 with TRBJ2-1, with TRBD2 identical over 11 bases. Germline loops: CDR1 LNHDA, CDR2 SQIVND (reference sequence). The CDR3 length is 18 residues. With V trimmed by 3 bases and J by 1 base, 8 bases remained unmatched. The CDR3 loop is CASSMTSGVITSYNEQFF. In nucleotides, the CDR3 is TGTGCCAGTAGTATGACTAGCGGGGTAATTACTTCCTACAATGAGCAGTTCTTC.

This clone has only one observation. The rearrangement joins TRBV19 to TRBJ1-4; no firm D call. Germline lookup yields CDR1 LNHDA and CDR2 SQIVND (reference sequence). V dropped 3 bases and J dropped 4 bases, with 3 bases sitting between them. The CDR3 sequence is 12 residues long. The CDR3 loop is CASSISNEKLFF. CDR3 DNA: TGTGCCAGTAGTATTAGTAATGAAAAACTGTTTTTT.

This clone showed up just a few times. This chain uses TRBV28 with TRBJ1-4; D gene unclear. The CDR3 spans 13 residues. Germline assignment: CDR1 MDHEN and CDR2 SYDVKM. Trimming pared 10 bases from V and 3 bases from J, leaving 12 bases between. DNA of the CDR3: TGTGCCACCCCTTCCCTATCTAATGAAAAACTGTTTTTT. Residues: CATPSLSNEKLFF.

This chain uses TRBV27 with TRBJ2-7; 9 bases agree with TRBD1. Germline V lookup: CDR1 MNHEY, CDR2 SMNVEV (reference sequence). The CDR3 extends over 14 amino acids. V gave up 5 bases and J gave up 2 bases; unmatched junction bases: 4. The DNA of the CDR3 is TGTGCCAGCAGTCCCGACAGGGGGACCTACGAGCAGTACTTC. Protein product: CASSPDRGTYEQYF.

The chain uses TRBV27 and TRBJ2-1; 7 nucleotides match TRBD2. There are 15 residues in the CDR3. Germline V lookup: CDR1 MNHEY, CDR2 SMNVEV (reference sequence). With 3 bases clipped from V and 3 bases from J, the junction kept 5 bases outside the gene matches. In nucleotides, the CDR3 is TGTGCCAGCAGTTTTGTTGCGGGGGTCTACAATGAGCAGTTCTTC. Its protein product is CASSFVAGVYNEQFF.

This clone has a single count. The chain has TRBV28 and TRBJ2-5; D gene unclear. The V and J ends lost 2 bases and 5 bases respectively, with 9 bases between them. Per the germline V gene, CDR1 is MDHEN and CDR2 is SYDVKM. The CDR3 sequence is 13 residues long. The CDR3 DNA is TGTGCCAGCAGTTTACTCTTCCCGGAGACCCAGTACTTC. Residues: CASSLLFPETQYF.

This sequence joins TRBV4-1 and TRBJ2-3; possible D gene TRBD1, 5 bases. The germline gives CDR1 MGHRA, CDR2 YSYEKL. V gave up 1 base and J gave up 1 base, with 9 bases separating them. The CDR3 runs 15 residues. As DNA, the CDR3 is TGCGCCAGCAGCCAAGTGGGGCTGGGCACAGATACGCAGTATTTT. As protein: CASSQVGLGTDTQYF.

The rearrangement uses TRBV6-5 and TRBJ2-7; D is possibly TRBD1 (5 bases). V lost 8 bases, J lost 3 bases, and 20 bases lay in between. The CDR3 is made up of 15 amino acids. Germline CDR1 reads MNHEY; CDR2 reads SVGAGI. CDR3 DNA: TGTGCCAGCGGCCCCAGGGTCGGCACTTTCTACGAGCAGTACGTC. Amino acid sequence: CASGPRVGTFYEQYV.

The V call is TRBV10-3, the J call TRBJ1-2, with 9 nucleotides matching TRBD1. The germline V gene encodes CDR1 ENHRY and CDR2 SYGVKD. CDR3 size: 12 residues. V trimming: 7 bases; J trimming: 6 bases; junction bases outside the gene matches: 3. CDR3 protein: CAINDRGDGYTF. The CDR3 DNA follows: TGTGCCATCAACGACAGGGGGGATGGCTACACCTTC.